This TCR beta chain was sequenced during a study of cytomegalovirus exposure and HLA in healthy donors. Of note for this clone: The antigen remains unidentified.

Study observations and caveats: Among donors in an Asian-associated ancestry cluster, a later analysis reportedly found fewer N-insertions than the roughly 670-donor mean. Listed as cytomegalovirus-associated were about 160 TCR beta chains.

This PCR relied on a set of 60 Vbeta primers and 13 Jbeta primers. Profiling relied on immunoSEQ multiplex PCR, and the TCRdb table lists in-frame clones only, not all of them. The table records 130,000 to 150,000 clones, around 77% of them present only once. Losses at the gene ends were 7 bases for V and 1 base for J; bases not matched to a gene: 8. The CDR3 is made up of 14 amino acids. Germline CDR1 SQVTM, CDR2 ANQGSEA. The chain is built from TRBV29-1 and TRBJ2-3; 7 bases line up with TRBD2. The sequencing sample was made of PBMCs. This TCR was sampled from a man younger than 35 in good health and CMV-seronegative. The CDR3 protein is CSAWGGTGTDTQYF. CDR3 in DNA: TGCAGCGCCTGGGGGGGGACGGGCACAGATACGCAGTATTTT.